The 18 T cell receptor beta chains in this list originate from one sample, sequenced in a study of T-cell memory formation after mild COVID-19. TCRdb analysed the 5' RACE reads with MiXCR anew, one entry per CDR3 protein. The repertoire holds 120,000 to 150,000 distinct CDR3 sequences, with more than 13% as singletons. Sequencing was carried out using PBMCs or a T cell subset sorted from them (not recorded which). Receptors originate from an adult woman who had mild COVID-19 (a few samples of this study predate the infection). Cell type and time point are not known.

In this sample, this clonotype turned up a few times. The chain is built from TRBV4-1 and TRBJ2-3; 9 bases agree with TRBD2. The germline V gene encodes CDR1 MGHRA and CDR2 YSYEKL. V trimming: 8 bases; J trimming: 3 bases; junction bases outside the gene matches: 12. There are 16 residues in the CDR3. The CDR3 DNA follows: TGCGCCAGCCAGCCAGCCCCGAGCGGGGGGACAGATACGCAGTATTTT. As protein: CASQPAPSGGTDTQYF.

This clonotype showed up just once. CDR3 protein: CASSWIGTGGFNQPQHF. For the CDR3, the DNA is TGTGCCAGCAGTTGGATTGGGACAGGGGGATTCAATCAGCCCCAGCATTTT. The rearrangement links TRBV6-2 or TRBV6-3 to TRBJ1-5, with 11 bases matching TRBD1. The CDR3 consists of 17 residues. Germline loops: CDR1 MNHEY, CDR2 SVGEGT. With V trimmed by 4 bases and J by 3 bases, 8 bases remained unmatched.

CDR3 sequence reads: CASSPGLAGVINEQFF. DNA of the CDR3: TGTGCCAGCAGCCCGGGACTAGCGGGGGTGATCAATGAGCAGTTCTTC. The J gene is TRBJ2-1, the V gene TRBV11-2; the match to TRBD2 covers 14 bases. J lost 6 bases, V lost 5 bases, and 6 bases had no gene match. The CDR3 sequence is 16 residues long. Germline V gene sequence: CDR1 SGHAT, CDR2 FQNNGV.

The chain has TRBV27 and TRBJ2-7; 14 bases are shared with TRBD2. CDR1 is MNHEY and CDR2 is SMNVEV in the germline V gene (reference sequence). Trimming removed 5 bases from V and 2 bases from J; junction bases left unmatched: 8. This CDR3 spans 17 amino acids. CDR3 region: CASSLQPGLAGAYEQYF. In nucleotides, the CDR3 is TGTGCCAGCAGTCTCCAACCGGGACTAGCGGGGGCCTACGAGCAGTACTTC.

Concerning this clonotype itself: One base away lies a much larger clone, so this may be a sequencing read error. The rearrangement links TRBV7-2 to TRBJ2-3; 9 nucleotides agree with TRBD2. The CDR3 spans 16 residues. The V gene end was trimmed by 2 bases and the J gene end by 6 bases; junction bases not matched to a gene: 9. Germline V gene lookup returns CDR1 SGHTA and CDR2 FQGNSA. The CDR3 protein is CASSLCALAGSDTQYF. The CDR3 DNA is TGTGCCAGCAGCTTATGTGCACTAGCGGGTTCCGATACGCAGTATTTT. Using reference TRBV7-2 and TRBJ2-3 for the parts outside the CDR3, the full variable domain is GAGVSQSPSNKVTEKGKDVELRCDPISGHTALYWYRQSLGQGLEFLIYFQGNSAPDKSGLPSDRFSAERTGGSVSTLTIQRTQQEDSAVYLCASSLCALAGSDTQYFGPGTRLTVL.

This clonotype has just a few counts. The V gene is TRBV7-6, the J gene TRBJ1-4; TRBD1 might be the D (5 bases). The CDR3 is 15 amino acids. The V end was cut by 1 base, the J end by 2 bases, with 8 bases between. CDR1 and CDR2 from the germline V gene are SGHVS and FNYEAQ. Here the CDR3 reads CASSLGGFTNEKLFF. CDR3 DNA: TGTGCCAGCAGCTTAGGGGGCTTCACTAATGAAAAACTGTTTTTT.

The chain has TRBV10-3 and TRBJ1-2; 8 bases line up with TRBD1. V lost 2 bases and J lost 4; bases outside the gene matches: 12. Germline assignment: CDR1 ENHRY and CDR2 SYGVKD. The CDR3 is 17 amino acids. The chain's CDR3 is CAISEVLQGALSYGYTF. Written as DNA, the CDR3 is TGTGCCATCAGTGAGGTCTTGCAGGGGGCTTTATCCTATGGCTACACCTTC.

The CDR3 loop reads CASSYTGEEYEQYF. The CDR3, as DNA: TGTGCCAGCAGTTACACGGGGGAAGAGTACGAGCAGTACTTC. The chain carries TRBV6-2 or TRBV6-3 and TRBJ2-7; D is possibly TRBD2 (6 bases). Per the germline V gene, CDR1 is MNHEY and CDR2 is SVGEGT. This CDR3 spans 14 amino acids. Trimming stripped 2 bases from V and 4 bases from J, with 12 bases between.

This clonotype was seen a few times. The CDR3 nucleotides are TGCGCCAGCAGCCAGGGGGCCGAGGGCTACACCTTC. This sequence encodes CASSQGAEGYTF. The chain links TRBV4-1 to TRBJ1-2, with D possibly being TRBD1 (6 bases). The V end was cut by 3 bases, the J end by 8 bases, with 10 bases between. Germline assignment: CDR1 MGHRA and CDR2 YSYEKL. This CDR3 spans 12 amino acids.

This clonotype showed up just a few times. The rearrangement joins TRBV6-2 or TRBV6-3 to TRBJ2-7; TRBD2 is a possible D gene (7 bases). The CDR3 is 16 amino acids. The V gene's germline CDR1 is MNHEY and CDR2 SVGEGT. Between the trimmed V and J ends, which lost 5 bases and 3 bases, there was a span of 20 bases. CDR3 in DNA: TGTGCCAGCAGTCTAGGGGGGGACGAGGAAAACTACGAGCAGTACTTC. Its protein is CASSLGGDEENYEQYF.

In this sample, this clonotype turned up a few times. The rearrangement uses TRBV4-3 and TRBJ1-2, with 9 bases fitting TRBD1. In germline, CDR1 is LGHNA, CDR2 YSLEER. This CDR3 has 13 residues. The junction had 6 bases not matched to a gene; V was cut back by 5 bases and J by 8 bases. The CDR3, as DNA: TGCGCCAGCAGCTACTCCGGGACAGGGGGCTACACCTTC. Protein: CASSYSGTGGYTF.

This clonotype was seen repeatedly, ten times or more. The chain carries TRBV4-3 and TRBJ2-3, with no clear D. Trimming shortened V by 0 bases and J by 0 bases, and 10 bases separated the two germline ends. CDR3 length: 16 residues. Germline CDR1 is LGHNA and CDR2 is YSLEER. The CDR3 loop is CASSQEERGSTDTQYF. The CDR3 DNA sequence: TGCGCCAGCAGCCAAGAGGAGAGAGGCAGCACAGATACGCAGTATTTT.

The chain links TRBV6-5 to TRBJ2-1; TRBD1 agrees at 9 bases. The CDR3 loop spans 13 amino acids. Germline V CDR1 and CDR2: MNHEY, SVGAGI. V shed 2 bases, J shed 7 bases, and the junction held 0 bases outside the gene matches. The CDR3 protein is CASSYDRGNEQFF. The DNA of the CDR3 is TGTGCCAGCAGTTACGACAGGGGGAATGAGCAGTTCTTC.

This clonotype has just a few counts. The chain couples TRBV5-1 to TRBJ2-7; no clear D gene. The CDR3 sequence is 14 residues long. The germline CDR1 and CDR2 sequences are SGHRS and YFSETQ. The V end lost 1 base, the J end lost 2 bases, and 10 bases lay between the germline ends. Written as DNA, the CDR3 is TGCGCCAGCAGCTTGACTGGCCCACCCTACGAGCAGTACTTC. Protein product: CASSLTGPPYEQYF. The full variable domain, in which reference TRBV5-1 and TRBJ2-7 provide the parts outside the CDR3, is KAGVTQTPRYLIKTRGQQVTLSCSPISGHRSVSWYQQTPGQGLQFLFEYFSETQRNKGNFPGRFSGRQFSNSRSEMNVSTLELGDSALYLCASSLTGPPYEQYFGPGTRLTVT.

This clonotype has ten or more counts. This rearrangement joins TRBV6-2 or TRBV6-3 to TRBJ2-3; D gene unclear. The ends were cut back, 5 bases at V and 7 bases at J, with 10 bases in the middle. The CDR3 extends over 12 amino acids. Germline assignment: CDR1 MNHEY and CDR2 SVGEGT. The CDR3 loop is CASSPAVYTQYF. CDR3 bases: TGTGCCAGCAGTCCCGCCGTATATACGCAGTATTTT.

The chain uses TRBV12-3 or TRBV12-4 and TRBJ2-5; TRBD1 is a possible D gene (6 bases). The CDR3 length is 16 residues. Trimming left V 3 bases short and J 5 bases short, with 19 bases between. The CDR3 nucleotides are TGTGCCAGCAGTTTCGACAGGTCAACCATCGGGGAGACCCAGTACTTC. Protein sequence: CASSFDRSTIGETQYF.

The gene calls are TRBV15 and TRBJ2-1; 9 bases agree with TRBD2. This CDR3 spans 16 amino acids. The V and J ends lost 5 bases and 8 bases, in that order; junction bases with no gene match: 13. Germline CDR1 reads LNHNV; CDR2 reads YYDKDF (reference sequence). The CDR3 DNA reads TGTGCCACCAGCCCCAGCGGGGGGACCCCCGTCGATGAGCAGTTCTTC. It codes for CATSPSGGTPVDEQFF. Complete variable domain (other parts from reference TRBV15 and TRBJ2-1): DAMVIQNPRYQVTQFGKPVTLSCSQTLNHNVMYWYQQKSSQAPKLLFHYYDKDFNNEADTPDNFQSRRPNTSFCFLDIRSPGLGDTAMYLCATSPSGGTPVDEQFFGPGTRLTVL.

The rearrangement links TRBV6-2 or TRBV6-3 to TRBJ2-5; D unclear. Germline V lookup: CDR1 MNHEY, CDR2 SVGEGT. The CDR3 length is 15 residues. With 0 bases removed from V and 5 bases from J, the gap between germline ends came to 13 bases. The CDR3 DNA reads as TGTGCCAGCAGTTACTCGACGTTAATAGGGGAGACCCAGTACTTC. It is translated as CASSYSTLIGETQYF.